In its sample, the clone carrying this T cell receptor (beta chain) was seen a few times. The protocol was immunoSEQ multiplex PCR, while the TCRdb copy is restricted to in-frame clones and leaves out a portion. The table includes under 300,000 clones, roughly 89% detected once. Germline trimming cut 4 bases from V and 5 bases from J; bases unmatched to any gene: 12. Germline V gives CDR1 SGDLS, CDR2 YYNGEE. There are 17 residues in the CDR3. The data stem from a study of blood T cell repertoires in COVID-19. The chain combines TRBV9 with TRBJ1-2; 12 positions agree with TRBD1. The receptor was derived from a woman aged 40 to 49 who had recovered from COVID-19. Sequencing was performed on peripheral blood. CDR3 in DNA: TGTGCCAGCAGCACCGGGACAGGGGGCCCGCTAGGGTATGGCTACACCTTC. Amino acids: CASSTGTGGPLGYGYTF.